One and the same sample provided the 15 T cell receptor beta chains below, sequenced in a study of T cell repertoires in cytomegalovirus infection (dated by TCRdb to the late 2010s). These receptors' antigens are unknown. Reads for this sample came from an Illumina HiSeq 1500. TCRdb reworked the public reads: Q25 trimming with fastp, MiXCR clone assembly, productive beta chains retained. Rows are unified per CDR3 protein, each entry keeping the most common DNA and genes. A total of under 150,000 distinct CDR3 sequences appear in this sample, 24% of them only once. The top ten clonotypes cover 30% to 40% of the sample. Sequencing was performed on PBMCs, sequenced either directly or after in vitro stimulation (not recorded which). The source is a human donor in good health (CMV status not recorded). Some clones in this sample may be carry-over from other donors' samples.

This chain's CDR3 is CASSLGREQYF. The CDR3 DNA sequence: TGTGCCAGCAGCTTGGGTCGTGAGCAGTACTTC. The J gene is TRBJ2-7, the V gene TRBV7-9; no definite D call. V lost 3 bases and J 7 bases, leaving 7 bases between the germline ends. Germline V gene sequence: CDR1 SEHNR, CDR2 FQNEAQ (reference sequence). The length of the CDR3 is 11 residues.

This clonotype was counted a few times. This chain joins TRBV28 and TRBJ1-4; 10 bases agree with TRBD1. Germline V gene sequence: CDR1 MDHEN, CDR2 SYDVKM. The CDR3 contains 18 residues. The trim removed 2 bases at V and 5 bases at J, leaving 11 bases unmatched. CDR3 nucleotides: TGTGCCAGCAGTTTACCACCGGGACAGGGGCGGTTGAATGAAAAACTGTTTTTT. It encodes CASSLPPGQGRLNEKLFF. The whole variable domain, filled in from reference TRBV28 and TRBJ1-4, reads DVKVTQSSRYLVKRTGEKVFLECVQDMDHENMFWYRQDPGLGLRLIYFSYDVKMKEKGDIPEGYSVSREKKERFSLILESASTNQTSMYLCASSLPPGQGRLNEKLFFGSGTQLSVL.

Only a few counts were recorded for this clonotype. The chain is built from TRBV24-1 and TRBJ2-1, with 8 bases aligning to TRBD1. Trimming removed 2 bases from V and 3 bases from J; junction bases left unmatched: 5. The CDR3 loop spans 16 amino acids. The germline V gene has CDR1 KGHDR and CDR2 SFDVKD. The CDR3 DNA is TGTGCCACCAGTGATTGGGACAGGTCGGACTACAATGAGCAGTTCTTC. Translating gives CATSDWDRSDYNEQFF.

This clonotype came up a few times. The CDR3 nucleotides read TGTGCCAGCAGCGCGGGACTAGCGGGGACGAACACCGGGGAGCTGTTTTTT. As protein: CASSAGLAGTNTGELFF. The rearrangement joins TRBV9 to TRBJ2-2; 13 bases are a match to TRBD2. The germline V gene encodes CDR1 SGDLS and CDR2 YYNGEE. The V and J ends lost 3 bases and 0 bases, in that order; junction bases with no gene match: 2. CDR3 length equals 17 residues.

This clonotype was detected a few times. The chain recombines TRBV6-5 with TRBJ2-1; possibly TRBD2 for D (5 bases). The V gene lost 7 bases and the J gene lost 1 base, with 11 bases spanning the gap. CDR3 length: 14 amino acids. Germline CDR1 is MNHEY and CDR2 is SVGAGI. CDR3 residues: CASTQGGSYNEQFF. In nucleotides, the CDR3 is TGTGCCAGCACCCAAGGCGGGTCCTACAATGAGCAGTTCTTC.

V and J are TRBV4-3 and TRBJ1-1, with D tentatively TRBD1 (5 bases). The CDR3 has 15 amino acids. Germline CDR1 is LGHNA and CDR2 is YSLEER. V was pared by 8 bases and J by 0 bases, with 16 bases between. The chain's CDR3 is CASGGWSGLNTEAFF. The CDR3 DNA reads as TGCGCCAGCGGGGGTTGGTCGGGACTGAACACTGAAGCTTTCTTT.

The chain carries TRBV20-1 and TRBJ2-5, with 7 bases lining up with TRBD2. Unmatched junction bases numbered 5, after V lost 8 bases and J lost 2 bases. CDR3 length: 12 amino acids. The germline CDR1 and CDR2 sequences are DFQATT and SNEGSKA (reference sequence). CDR3 in amino acids: CSPSGDQETQYF. As DNA, the CDR3 is TGCAGTCCGAGCGGGGATCAAGAGACCCAGTACTTC.

This clonotype was picked up many times. The chain uses TRBV7-2 and TRBJ2-3; no clear D. The germline V gene encodes CDR1 SGHTA and CDR2 FQGNSA. The CDR3 consists of 13 residues. Trimming removed 5 bases from V and 0 bases from J, with 6 bases in between. CDR3 sequence reads: CASSPSSTDTQYF. Here the CDR3 DNA reads TGTGCCAGCAGCCCCAGTAGCACAGATACGCAGTATTTT. Drawing the rest from reference TRBV7-2 and TRBJ2-3, the complete variable domain is GAGVSQSPSNKVTEKGKDVELRCDPISGHTALYWYRQSLGQGLEFLIYFQGNSAPDKSGLPSDRFSAERTGGSVSTLTIQRTQQEDSAVYLCASSPSSTDTQYFGPGTRLTVL.

The chain carries TRBV4-3 and TRBJ1-5; D call uncertain. Trimming shortened V by 3 bases and J by 2 bases, and 14 bases separated the two germline ends. Germline CDR1 is LGHNA and CDR2 is YSLEER. The CDR3 runs 16 residues. The CDR3 region has the DNA TGCGCCAGCAGCCAGGCCAAGGTAGAGGGCAATCAGCCCCAGCATTTT. It translates to CASSQAKVEGNQPQHF.

This clonotype was recorded at least ten times. The CDR3 nucleotides read TGTGCCAGCAGCGGCCTCGGCAGGGGGCCTTCCTTTCAGTACTTC. It codes for CASSGLGRGPSFQYF. The V call is TRBV7-2, the J call TRBJ2-4; TRBD1 agrees at 8 bases. Germline CDR1 reads SGHTA; CDR2 reads FQGNSA. Germline trimming cut 5 bases from V and 11 bases from J; bases unmatched to any gene: 14. The CDR3 is 15 amino acids.

The V call is TRBV5-1, the J call TRBJ1-1; 7 bases line up with TRBD1. The length of the CDR3 is 15 residues. With V trimmed by 4 bases and J by 8 bases, 14 bases remained unmatched. The germline CDR1 and CDR2 sequences are SGHRS and YFSETQ. The CDR3 DNA sequence: TGCGCCAGCAGCATCCGGGACAGAGGACCAGGGGAAGCTTTCTTT. This gives the protein CASSIRDRGPGEAFF. The full variable domain, in which reference TRBV5-1 and TRBJ1-1 provide the parts outside the CDR3, is KAGVTQTPRYLIKTRGQQVTLSCSPISGHRSVSWYQQTPGQGLQFLFEYFSETQRNKGNFPGRFSGRQFSNSRSEMNVSTLELGDSALYLCASSIRDRGPGEAFFGQGTRLTVV.

This clonotype was counted ten times or more. V gene TRBV2 combines with J gene TRBJ2-1; TRBD2 is a possible D gene (6 bases). Germline V gene sequence: CDR1 SNHLY, CDR2 FYNNEI. The CDR3 consists of 15 residues. The ends were cut back, 7 bases at V and 5 bases at J, with 18 bases in the middle. CDR3 in amino acids: CASTGGEAVNNEQFF. CDR3 nucleotide sequence: TGTGCCAGCACCGGAGGGGAGGCAGTTAACAATGAGCAGTTCTTC. The full variable domain, completed using reference TRBV2 and TRBJ2-1, is EPEVTQTPSHQVTQMGQEVILRCVPISNHLYFYWYRQILGQKVEFLVSFYNNEISEKSEIFDDQFSVERPDGSNFTLKIRSTKLEDSAMYFCASTGGEAVNNEQFFGPGTRLTVL.

The chain links TRBV7-9 to TRBJ2-4; perhaps TRBD1 as D (6 bases). CDR1 and CDR2 from the germline V gene are SEHNR and FQNEAQ (reference sequence). V shed 2 bases and J shed 9 bases, with 14 bases lying between them. The CDR3 has 14 amino acids. CDR3 residues: CASSLFQGTLIQYF. For the CDR3, the DNA is TGTGCCAGCAGCTTATTTCAGGGGACCCTCATTCAGTACTTC.

DNA of the CDR3: TGCAGTGCTAGGTCGAACACAAGCTCCTACGAGCAGTACGTC. The encoded protein is CSARSNTSSYEQYV. The chain uses TRBV20-1 and TRBJ2-7; D not certain. Trimming cost V 3 bases and J 0 bases, with 12 bases left between them. This CDR3 contains 14 residues. CDR1 and CDR2 from the germline V gene are DFQATT and SNEGSKA (reference sequence).

Only a few counts were recorded for this clonotype. V usage is TRBV5-6 and J usage is TRBJ1-1; 9 nucleotides line up with TRBD1. The CDR3 covers 15 residues. Per germline, CDR1 SGHDT and CDR2 YYEEEE. V shed 2 bases, J shed 1 base, and the junction held 3 bases outside the gene matches. The CDR3 DNA follows: TGTGCCAGCAGCTTTACAGGGGGCGCGAACACTGAAGCTTTCTTT. Protein product: CASSFTGGANTEAFF.